This T cell receptor (beta chain) originates from a study of siplizumab effects on memory and regulatory T cells. Study-level findings and limits: Researchers did not confirm the suppressive function of proliferating Tregs from siplizumab cultures.

CDR1 is SGHNT and CDR2 is YYREEE in the germline V gene (reference sequence). The CDR3 length is 13 residues. V was shortened by 1 base and J by 1 base, with 5 bases between the two germline ends. Assay used: immunoSEQ multiplex PCR; TCRdb lists only in-frame clones, some missing. This table holds approximately 100,000 clones, just over 90% found once. Details on this clone: As yet, its antigen is unknown.

This chain joins TRBV5-4 and TRBJ1-1; D is unclear. The sequenced sample consisted of non-Treg CD4+ T cells sorted from blood. This receptor was taken from a human donor in good health. The chain's CDR3 is CASSLRGNTEAFF. Written as DNA, the CDR3 is TGTGCCAGCAGCTTGAGAGGGAACACTGAAGCTTTCTTT.